The 24 T cell receptor beta chains in this list originate from one sample, sequenced in a study of regulatory T cells in long-lasting Graves disease. The TCR beta library used iRepertoire HTBI primers with Arm-PCR amplification of CDR3. In TCRdb, the multiplex PCR reads were re-called with MiXCR into one record per CDR3 protein. Among 420,000 or so distinct CDR3 sequences, 23% were seen once, and the ten largest hold approximately 25%. Time point here: persistent/refractory GD, antithyroid drugs over 5 years with positive TRAb. RNA from PBMCs was the source of the TCR library. The sample was peripheral blood mononuclear cells (PBMCs), taken when the disease was refractory, from a patient treated with antithyroid drugs. All receptors derive from a female donor with Graves disease.

This clonotype occurred a few times. CDR3 region: CASSAQTGSSGELFF. For the CDR3, the DNA is TGCGCCAGCAGCGCGCAGACAGGGAGTTCGGGGGAGCTGTTTTTT. The chain combines TRBV5-1 with TRBJ2-2; 7 bases line up with TRBD1. CDR1 and CDR2 from the germline V gene are SGHRS and YFSETQ. CDR3 length equals 15 residues. J lost 8 bases, V lost 4 bases, and 11 bases had no gene match.

This clonotype was seen at least ten times. This chain links TRBV28 with TRBJ2-5; TRBD2 aligns across 11 bases. Germline loops: CDR1 MDHEN, CDR2 SYDVKM. The CDR3 length is 19 residues. Trimming removed 10 bases from V and 5 bases from J; junction bases left unmatched: 24. The CDR3 is CATRKPNSRLAGLQETQYF. The CDR3 bases are TGTGCCACCAGAAAGCCAAACTCGAGACTAGCGGGACTCCAGGAGACCCAGTACTTC. The entire variable domain, with the rest obtained from reference TRBV28 and TRBJ2-5, is as follows: DVKVTQSSRYLVKRTGEKVFLECVQDMDHENMFWYRQDPGLGLRLIYFSYDVKMKEKGDIPEGYSVSREKKERFSLILESASTNQTSMYLCATRKPNSRLAGLQETQYFGPGTRLLVL.

This rearrangement joins TRBV7-2 to TRBJ2-7, with unresolved D. Germline V lookup: CDR1 SGHTA, CDR2 FQGNSA. The germline V and J ends were trimmed by 5 bases and 2 bases, with 16 bases remaining between them. The CDR3 totals 15 residues. The CDR3 DNA follows: TGTGCCAGCAGCCGTATGGGGTCCTTAGCCTACGAGCAGTACTTC. Encoded protein: CASSRMGSLAYEQYF.

This clonotype was seen ten or more times. The genes are TRBV18 and TRBJ1-2, with D hard to call. Trimming cost V 0 bases and J 6 bases, with 14 bases left between them. The CDR3 has 15 amino acids. Germline CDR1 and CDR2: KGHSH and LQKENI. The CDR3 DNA reads as TGTGCCAGCTCACCACCGGTAGGAGGGTCGGATGGCTACACCTTC. This codes for CASSPPVGGSDGYTF.

The chain links TRBV6-2 or TRBV6-3 to TRBJ2-2; D may be TRBD1 (6 bases). The CDR3 covers 14 residues. Germline V gives CDR1 MNHEY, CDR2 SVGEGT. Trimming took off 4 bases at V and 4 bases at J, with 10 bases between the two ends. Written as DNA, the CDR3 is TGTGCCAGCAGTTGGGGGCAGGGCACCGGGGAGCTGTTTTTT. It encodes CASSWGQGTGELFF.

The sample holds many counts of this clonotype. The chain employs TRBV2 and TRBJ1-1; the D is unclear. Germline assignment: CDR1 SNHLY and CDR2 FYNNEI. CDR3 length: 13 amino acids. Trimming shortened V by 4 bases and J by 1 base, and 7 bases separated the two germline ends. Here the CDR3 reads CASSGAPNTEAFF. CDR3 coding DNA: TGTGCCAGCAGTGGCGCACCGAACACTGAAGCTTTCTTT.

This chain uses TRBV20-1 with TRBJ2-5; D is unclear. Germline V gene sequence: CDR1 DFQATT, CDR2 SNEGSKA (reference sequence). V lost 6 bases and J lost 1, with 15 bases in between. The CDR3 is made up of 14 amino acids. The CDR3 loop reads CSALRLVVQETQYF. The CDR3 DNA reads TGCAGTGCCCTTCGCCTCGTCGTCCAAGAGACCCAGTACTTC.

This clonotype was seen only a few times. This rearrangement joins TRBV18 to TRBJ1-1; a possible D gene is TRBD1 (6 bases). Germline CDR1 KGHSH, CDR2 LQKENI. V lost 1 base to trimming and J lost 4 bases, with 13 bases between them. This CDR3 has 15 residues. The CDR3 here is CASSPRAGVSTEAFF. CDR3 in DNA: TGTGCCAGCTCACCACGGGCAGGGGTGAGCACTGAAGCTTTCTTT.

Many counts were recorded for this clonotype. This sequence joins TRBV2 and TRBJ2-7; 9 nucleotides align to TRBD2. Trimming cost V 4 bases and J 3 bases; bases outside gene matches: 7. Looked up from germline, CDR1 is SNHLY and CDR2 is FYNNEI. This CDR3 contains 15 residues. CDR3: CASSAVAGAIYEQYF. CDR3 DNA sequence: TGTGCCAGCAGTGCCGTAGCGGGAGCAATCTACGAGCAGTACTTC.

This clonotype was counted many times. The rearrangement joins TRBV27 to TRBJ1-4; D remains unclear. The CDR3 runs to 14 residues. Trimming pared 5 bases from V and 8 bases from J, leaving 15 bases between. Germline V gene data show CDR1 as MNHEY and CDR2 as SMNVEV (reference sequence). CDR3 region: CASSADAVGEKLFF. The CDR3 bases are TGTGCCAGCAGTGCCGACGCCGTCGGAGAAAAACTGTTTTTT.

The table lists this clonotype with a few counts. The chain has TRBV12-3 or TRBV12-4 and TRBJ2-7, with D possibly matching TRBD1 (5 bases). This CDR3 is built from 12 residues. Trimming stripped 7 bases from V and 2 bases from J, with 9 bases between. The CDR3 sequence: CASKGPTYEQYF. Written as DNA, the CDR3 is TGTGCCAGCAAGGGGCCAACCTACGAGCAGTACTTC.

This clonotype showed up just a few times. The chain links TRBV29-1 to TRBJ1-1, with D unresolved. This CDR3 region has 16 residues. Trimming left V 1 base short and J 0 bases short, with 15 bases between. CDR1 and CDR2 (germline): SQVTM, ANQGSEA. CDR3: CSVEAQRGRMNTEAFF. The CDR3 DNA reads as TGCAGCGTTGAAGCCCAACGTGGGCGGATGAACACTGAAGCTTTCTTT.

The CDR3 is CASSLADSANTEAFF. In nucleotides, the CDR3 is TGCGCCAGCAGCTTGGCGGACAGCGCGAACACTGAAGCTTTCTTT. V usage is TRBV5-1 and J usage is TRBJ1-1; D may be TRBD1 (6 bases). Germline V gene data show CDR1 as SGHRS and CDR2 as YFSETQ. Between the trimmed V and J ends, which lost 0 bases and 1 base, there was a span of 10 bases. The CDR3 spans 15 residues.

J is TRBJ1-2 and V is TRBV29-1, with unresolved D. V was shortened by 0 bases and J by 9 bases, with 14 bases between the two germline ends. This CDR3 spans 13 amino acids. In germline, CDR1 is SQVTM, CDR2 ANQGSEA. CDR3 sequence reads: CSVEDFPLYSYTF. CDR3 coding DNA: TGCAGCGTTGAAGATTTCCCCCTTTACAGCTACACCTTC.

The DNA of the CDR3 is TGCAGTGCTCGATGGACTAGCGGGAGCTCCAATGAGCAGTTCTTC. This sequence encodes CSARWTSGSSNEQFF. This chain uses TRBV20-1 with TRBJ2-1, with 13 bases lining up with TRBD2. With 5 bases clipped from V and 6 bases from J, the junction kept 7 bases outside the gene matches. Germline V gives CDR1 DFQATT, CDR2 SNEGSKA (reference sequence). CDR3 size: 15 residues.

A few counts support this clonotype. The chain employs TRBV24-1 and TRBJ2-1; no firm D call. The CDR3 sequence is 14 residues long. V dropped 5 bases and J dropped 1 base, with 8 bases sitting between them. From germline, CDR1 is KGHDR and CDR2 SFDVKD. CDR3 region: CATSAFLSYNEQFF. The DNA of the CDR3 is TGTGCCACCAGTGCGTTTCTATCCTACAATGAGCAGTTCTTC.

This clonotype was seen more than once but under ten times. The chain couples TRBV2 to TRBJ1-1, with D unresolved. The CDR3 sequence is 13 residues long. Per the germline V gene, CDR1 is SNHLY and CDR2 is FYNNEI. Deletions cut 11 bases from V and 3 bases from J, with 16 bases between. The CDR3 bases are TGTGCCTTTAGAAAGGGTTCTGACACTGAAGCTTTCTTT. Translation: CAFRKGSDTEAFF.

The genes are TRBV12-3 or TRBV12-4 and TRBJ2-7; TRBD2 matches at 9 bases. The CDR3 contains 14 residues. Unmatched junction bases numbered 5, after V lost 3 bases and J lost 5 bases. CDR3 in DNA: TGTGCCAGCAGTTTTCAGACTAGCGGCAACGAGCAGTACTTC. Its translation: CASSFQTSGNEQYF.

As regards this clonotype: This is likely an artifact of a read error, given a far larger clone one base away. V and J are TRBV12-3 or TRBV12-4 and TRBJ2-2; the D gene is possibly TRBD2 (5 bases). The CDR3 is 16 residues long. CDR3 in DNA: TGTGCCAGCAGGAGACTACTCCGCGCGAACACCGGGGAGCCGTTTTTT. Translating it yields CASRRLLRANTGEPFF.

The chain links TRBV6-2 or TRBV6-3 to TRBJ2-2; D might be TRBD1 or TRBD2, each matching 5 bases. V gave up 7 bases and J gave up 1 base, with 13 bases separating them. CDR3 length: 15 residues. CDR1 is MNHEY, CDR2 SVGEGT, per germline. The CDR3 region has the DNA TGTGCCAGCACCGCCGGGACCGGGAACACCGGGGAGCTGTTTTTT. Translated, it gives CASTAGTGNTGELFF.

In this sample, this clonotype turned up many times. V and J are TRBV6-1 and TRBJ1-1; D is possibly TRBD1 (6 bases). Trimming cost V 4 bases and J 4 bases, with 10 bases left between them. In germline, CDR1 is MNHNS, CDR2 SASEGT. The CDR3 is 13 residues long. The CDR3, as DNA: TGTGCCAGCAGTGCTTGGGGGGCCACTGAAGCTTTCTTT. Its translation: CASSAWGATEAFF.

This clonotype has ten or more counts. The gene calls are TRBV28 and TRBJ2-5; TRBD2 aligns across 7 bases. This CDR3 has 15 amino acids. Germline trimming cut 5 bases from V and 4 bases from J; bases unmatched to any gene: 10. Germline CDR1 MDHEN, CDR2 SYDVKM. In DNA, the CDR3 is TGTGCCAGCAGTCCCCCAGCGGGGCAGCGAGAGACCCAGTACTTC. Translating gives CASSPPAGQRETQYF.

This clonotype came up once. V usage is TRBV20-1 and J usage is TRBJ2-5; perhaps TRBD2 as D (5 bases). This CDR3 region has 12 residues. Germline lookup yields CDR1 DFQATT and CDR2 SNEGSKA (reference sequence). V lost 5 bases and J lost 4, with 11 bases in between. CDR3 nucleotides: TGCAGTGCTGGCCAGGCGGGAGAGACCCAGTACTTC. Its translation is CSAGQAGETQYF.

The chain carries TRBV6-1 and TRBJ2-7; 13 nucleotides line up with TRBD2. V shed 5 bases, J shed 9 bases, and the junction held 10 bases outside the gene matches. CDR1 and CDR2 (germline): MNHNS, SASEGT. This CDR3 spans 15 amino acids. CDR3 protein: CASSRPGLAGLGQYF. The CDR3 DNA is TGTGCCAGCAGTCGGCCGGGACTAGCGGGATTGGGGCAGTACTTC.